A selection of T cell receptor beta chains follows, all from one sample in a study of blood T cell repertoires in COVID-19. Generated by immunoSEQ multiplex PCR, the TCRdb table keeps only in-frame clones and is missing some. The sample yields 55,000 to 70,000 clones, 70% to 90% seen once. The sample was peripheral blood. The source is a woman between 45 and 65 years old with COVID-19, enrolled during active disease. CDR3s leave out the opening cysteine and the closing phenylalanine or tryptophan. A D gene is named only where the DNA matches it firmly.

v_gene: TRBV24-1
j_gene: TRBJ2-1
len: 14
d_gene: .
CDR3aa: ATSNRQASTYNEQF

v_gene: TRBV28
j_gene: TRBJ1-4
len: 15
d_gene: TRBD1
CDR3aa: ASSLLRFWDSNEKLF

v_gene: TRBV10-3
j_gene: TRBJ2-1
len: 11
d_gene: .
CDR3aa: ASLGASYNEQF

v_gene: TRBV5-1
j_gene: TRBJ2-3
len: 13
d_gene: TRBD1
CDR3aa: ASSYRDSTTDTQY

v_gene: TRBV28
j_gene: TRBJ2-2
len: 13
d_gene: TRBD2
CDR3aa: ASSTSGTNTGELF

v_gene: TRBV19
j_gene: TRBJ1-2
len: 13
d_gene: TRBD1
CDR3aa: ASRTRTGSGGGYT

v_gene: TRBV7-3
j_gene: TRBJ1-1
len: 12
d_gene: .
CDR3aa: ASSLTGPGTEAF

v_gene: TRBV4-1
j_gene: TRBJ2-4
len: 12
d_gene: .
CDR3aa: ASSRDLAKNIQY

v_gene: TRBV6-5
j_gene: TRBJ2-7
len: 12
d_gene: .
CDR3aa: ASSSGRIRYEQY

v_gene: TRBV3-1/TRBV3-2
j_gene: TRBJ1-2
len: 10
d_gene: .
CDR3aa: ASSTANYGYT

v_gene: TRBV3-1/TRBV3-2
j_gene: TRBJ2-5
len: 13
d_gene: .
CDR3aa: ASSQEGRSQETQY

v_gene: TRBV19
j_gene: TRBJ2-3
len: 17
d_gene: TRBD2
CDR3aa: ASSGGLAGGHPSTDTQY

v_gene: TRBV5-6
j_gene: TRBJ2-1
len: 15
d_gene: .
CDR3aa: ASSRALYETDYNEQF

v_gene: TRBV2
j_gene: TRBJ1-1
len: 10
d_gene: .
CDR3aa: DKQGWNTEAF

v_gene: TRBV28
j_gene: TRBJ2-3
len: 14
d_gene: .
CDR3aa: ASSPLAPASTDTQY

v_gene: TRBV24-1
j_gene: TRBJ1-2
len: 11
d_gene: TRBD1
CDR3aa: ATSADRGGRYT

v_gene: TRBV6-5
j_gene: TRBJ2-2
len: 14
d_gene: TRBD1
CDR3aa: ASSYQLTGGPGELF

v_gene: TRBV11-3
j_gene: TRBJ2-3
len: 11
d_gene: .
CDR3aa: ASRVRFTDTQY

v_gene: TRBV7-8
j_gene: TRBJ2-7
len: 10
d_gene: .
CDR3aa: ASSPSSYEQY

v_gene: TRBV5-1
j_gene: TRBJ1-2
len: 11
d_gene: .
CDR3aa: ASSQDRLYGYT

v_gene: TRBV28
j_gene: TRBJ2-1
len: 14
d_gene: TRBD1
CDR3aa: ASSPARGQGCNEQF

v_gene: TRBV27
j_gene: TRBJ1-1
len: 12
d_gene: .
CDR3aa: ASRIDSMNTEAF

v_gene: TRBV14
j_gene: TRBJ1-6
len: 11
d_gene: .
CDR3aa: ASSGRDLRALH

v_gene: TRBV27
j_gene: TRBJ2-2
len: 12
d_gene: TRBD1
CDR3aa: ASSFRGRLGELF

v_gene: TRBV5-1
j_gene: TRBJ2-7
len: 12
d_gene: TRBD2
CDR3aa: ASSSGTSFYEQY

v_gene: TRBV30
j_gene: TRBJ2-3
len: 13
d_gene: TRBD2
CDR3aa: AWSVLAGFTDTQY

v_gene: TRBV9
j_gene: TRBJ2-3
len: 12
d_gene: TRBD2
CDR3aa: ASSVGLAGDTQY

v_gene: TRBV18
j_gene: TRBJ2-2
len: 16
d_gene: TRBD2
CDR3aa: ATTTNRAGGRYTGELF

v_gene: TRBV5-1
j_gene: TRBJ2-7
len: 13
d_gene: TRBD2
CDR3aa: ASSSSSGRIYEQY

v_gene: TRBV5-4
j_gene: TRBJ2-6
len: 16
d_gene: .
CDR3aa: ASSLGLQPFSGANVLT

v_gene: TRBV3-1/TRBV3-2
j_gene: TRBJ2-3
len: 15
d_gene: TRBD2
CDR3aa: ASSLSGTSGFTDTQY

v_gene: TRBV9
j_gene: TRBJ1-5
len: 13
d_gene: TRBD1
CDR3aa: ASSEGTGESKPQH

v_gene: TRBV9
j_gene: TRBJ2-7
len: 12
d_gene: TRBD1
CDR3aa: ASSVDRDLGEQY

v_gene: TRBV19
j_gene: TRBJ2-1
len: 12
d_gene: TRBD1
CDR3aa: ASGDRENYNEQF

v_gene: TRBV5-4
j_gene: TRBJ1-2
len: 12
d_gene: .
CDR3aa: ASSLQGLKYGYT

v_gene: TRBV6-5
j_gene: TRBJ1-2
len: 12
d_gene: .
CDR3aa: ASSSAGRNHGYT

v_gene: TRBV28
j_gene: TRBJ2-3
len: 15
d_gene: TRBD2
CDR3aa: ASSLAAGGFAGNTQY

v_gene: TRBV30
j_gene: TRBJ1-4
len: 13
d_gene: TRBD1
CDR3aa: AWSRTGAQGEKLF

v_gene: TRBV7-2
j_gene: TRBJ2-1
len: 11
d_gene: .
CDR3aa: ASSSEIYNEQF

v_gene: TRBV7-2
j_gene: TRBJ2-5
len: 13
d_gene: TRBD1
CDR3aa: ASSLDPGGAETQY

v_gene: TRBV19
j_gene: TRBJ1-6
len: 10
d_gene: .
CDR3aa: ASSGFTSPLH

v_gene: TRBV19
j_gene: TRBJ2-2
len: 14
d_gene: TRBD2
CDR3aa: ASSIPSGRATGELF

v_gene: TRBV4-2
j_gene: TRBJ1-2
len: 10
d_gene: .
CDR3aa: ASSHPRGGYT

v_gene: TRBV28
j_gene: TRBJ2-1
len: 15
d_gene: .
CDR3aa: ASSLGMWGLAYNEQF